The clone carrying this T cell receptor beta chain was counted between two and nine times. Trimming cost V 0 bases and J 0 bases; bases outside gene matches: 2. The CDR3 has 17 amino acids. This sample was included in a study of blood T cells in healthy people across ages. Using a J-beta primer mix together with a sample-barcoded 5' primer, a second PCR was run for about 6 to 11 cycles. TCRdb called the 5' RACE reads again in MiXCR, with one record for every CDR3 protein. The repertoire holds about 1,800,000 distinct CDR3 sequences, with about 28% as singletons. The V call is TRBV12-3 or TRBV12-4, the J call TRBJ2-6, with 7 bases matching TRBD2. The clonotype comes from a woman younger than 45 in good health. The sequencing input was blood. This CDR3 is CASSLAGGTSGANVLTF. The CDR3 DNA is TGTGCCAGCAGTTTAGCGGGGGGGACCTCTGGGGCCAACGTCCTGACTTTC.